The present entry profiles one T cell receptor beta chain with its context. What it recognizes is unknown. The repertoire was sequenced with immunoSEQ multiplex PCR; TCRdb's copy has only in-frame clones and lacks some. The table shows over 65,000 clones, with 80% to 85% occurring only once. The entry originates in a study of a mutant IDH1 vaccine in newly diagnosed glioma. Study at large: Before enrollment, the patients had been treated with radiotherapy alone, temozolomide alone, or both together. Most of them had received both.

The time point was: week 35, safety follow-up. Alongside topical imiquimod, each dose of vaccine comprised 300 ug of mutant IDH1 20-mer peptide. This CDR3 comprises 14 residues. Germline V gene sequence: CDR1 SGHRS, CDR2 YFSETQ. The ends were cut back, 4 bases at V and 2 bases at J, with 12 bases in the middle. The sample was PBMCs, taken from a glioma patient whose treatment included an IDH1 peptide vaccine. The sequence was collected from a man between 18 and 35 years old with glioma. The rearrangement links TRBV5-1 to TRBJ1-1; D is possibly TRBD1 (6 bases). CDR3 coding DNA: TGCGCCAGCAGCCCCTGGACAGTAAACACTGAAGCTTTCTTT. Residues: CASSPWTVNTEAFF.